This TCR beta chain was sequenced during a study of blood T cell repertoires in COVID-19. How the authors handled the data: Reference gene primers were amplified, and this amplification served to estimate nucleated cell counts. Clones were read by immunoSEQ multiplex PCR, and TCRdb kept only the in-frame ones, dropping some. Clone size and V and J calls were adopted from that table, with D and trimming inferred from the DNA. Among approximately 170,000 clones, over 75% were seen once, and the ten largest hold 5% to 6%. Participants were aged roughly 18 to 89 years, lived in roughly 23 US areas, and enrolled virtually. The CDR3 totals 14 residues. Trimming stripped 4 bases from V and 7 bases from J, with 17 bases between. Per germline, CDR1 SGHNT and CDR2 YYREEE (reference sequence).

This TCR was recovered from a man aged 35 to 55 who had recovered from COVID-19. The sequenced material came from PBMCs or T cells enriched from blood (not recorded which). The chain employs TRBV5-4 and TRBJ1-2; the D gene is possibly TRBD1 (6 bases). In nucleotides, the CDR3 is TGTGCCAGCAGCAGACCACAGGGAGCTTTTGGCTACACCTTC. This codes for CASSRPQGAFGYTF.